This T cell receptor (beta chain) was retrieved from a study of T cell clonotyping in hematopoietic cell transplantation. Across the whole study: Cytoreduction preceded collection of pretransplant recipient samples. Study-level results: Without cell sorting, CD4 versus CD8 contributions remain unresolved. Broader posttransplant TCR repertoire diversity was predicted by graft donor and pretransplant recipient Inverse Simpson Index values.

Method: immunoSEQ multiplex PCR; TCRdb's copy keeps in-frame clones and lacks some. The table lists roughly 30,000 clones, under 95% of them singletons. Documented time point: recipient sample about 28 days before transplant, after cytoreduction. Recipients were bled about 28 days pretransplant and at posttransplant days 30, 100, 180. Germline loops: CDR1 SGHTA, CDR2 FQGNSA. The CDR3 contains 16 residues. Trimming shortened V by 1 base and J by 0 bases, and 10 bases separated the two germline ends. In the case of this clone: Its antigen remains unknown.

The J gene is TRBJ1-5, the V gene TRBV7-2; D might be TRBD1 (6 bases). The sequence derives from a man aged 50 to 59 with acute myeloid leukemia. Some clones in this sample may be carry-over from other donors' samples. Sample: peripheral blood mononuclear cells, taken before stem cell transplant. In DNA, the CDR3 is TGTGCCAGCAGCTTAGACAGGGACCTTAGCAATCAGCCCCAGCATTTT. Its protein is CASSLDRDLSNQPQHF.